This T cell receptor beta chain was captured by sequencing in a study of cytomegalovirus exposure and HLA in healthy donors (dated by TCRdb to about 2017). For the study in its entirety: An earlier analysis of fewer than 750 of the donors reported 276 Gb of sequence data and around 100 million unique TCR beta sequences obtained from 180 million or so T cells. An early release that covered some 640 HLA-typed donors contained around 300 gigabases of sequencing data and 80 million or so unique TCR sequences. Of the 398 genotyped donors, over 65% fell in the genetic ancestry cluster associated with self-reported Caucasian donors. The study aimed to test whether signatures of past pathogen exposure could be identified by cataloging public T cell receptors. Using immunosequencing, the study profiled T cell repertoires from about 650 subjects and related those repertoires to cytomegalovirus serostatus. Along with the approximately 620-subject first cohort, a separate validation cohort of 120 different subjects was used. To predict cytomegalovirus infection status, the study brought together high-throughput TCR immunosequencing, statistical association of individual TCRs with disease status, and machine learning. A later analysis re-examined previously published TCR beta repertoires from 610 or so donors and added high-resolution HLA genotyping to investigate patterns of TCR occurrence. Rather than using new phenotypic data, the later analysis identified candidate immune exposures from TCR beta sequences and from how often those sequences occurred across donors. To decide whether each TCR beta V gene segment behaved as functional or pseudogenic, an earlier analysis of approximately 590 of the donors relied on high-throughput TCR beta sequencing. Alongside the repertoire data, information on donor age, sex, ethnicity and CMV serostatus was compiled. A later genetic analysis used genome-wide SNP genotypes for about three fifths of the 666 donors, treating that subset as a discovery cohort. Every repertoire in the discovery cohort had been generated on one and the same sequencing platform. Class I and class II HLA loci were covered by the typing at four-digit resolution. The number of donors typed differed by locus, with about 629-630 for A, B, C, DRB1 and DQB1, around 560 for DQA1, 606 for DPA1, and under 490 for DPB1. Several DR-DQ haplotypes were treated as single units for association and clustering because of strong linkage in the cohort. On average, 235,054 unique TCR beta nucleotide sequences were sequenced per donor among several hundred genotyped donors of the cohort, with roughly 18% of those sequences being non-productive.

This clone was observed once. No cognate antigen has been identified for it. No qualities accompany the bases; no much larger clone lies one base away. General study outcomes and caveats: Several of the top co-occurrence clusters appeared to be linked to parvovirus B19, influenza, CMV and Epstein-Barr virus, according to a later analysis. An earlier analysis of approximately 500 of the donors showed that most TCR beta V segments appeared in productive rearrangements either about 90% or about 30% of the time, which broadly matched IMGT annotations. A later analysis found that most CMV-associated TCR beta chains appeared HLA-restricted, with HLA associations seemingly driven largely by CMV exposure. The earlier analysis of about 600 of the donors excluded some 16 rarely observed V segments, including chromosome 9 orphons, because counts were too low. The presence/absence analyses assumed that sequencing depth was roughly uniform across donors, and that assumption may not be true. At a false discovery rate of 0.05, a later analysis linked about 16,000 TCR beta sequences to specific HLA alleles. Most TCR sequences were observed very rarely across donors, whereas some public TCRs were present in many individuals. For the cohort, immune exposure information was limited to CMV serostatus. Three of the identified cytomegalovirus-associated TCR beta chains were confirmed in vitro to be specific for cytomegalovirus antigens. A later analysis found that HLA-associated TCR beta chains were more clonally expanded and had lower generation probabilities than equally common non-associated chains. Because the 87-base-pair reads could not distinguish some IMGT-functional V segments, including TRBV6-2 and TRBV6-3, those segments were excluded. A later analysis found that TCR association rates varied across HLA loci, with DRB1 alleles showing the most associated TCRs and HLA-C alleles the fewest. The classifier was reported to diagnose cytomegalovirus status with high specificity and sensitivity in both the original cohort and the validation cohort. Assigning TCR associations to individual alleles was difficult when HLA alleles, especially DR and DQ, strongly co-occurred. HLA typing was unavailable for some donors at each locus, so association tests used only the typed subset. The study gave a list of around 170 TCR beta chains associated with cytomegalovirus. V-gene and J-gene trimming of TCR beta chains was associated with a missense DCLRE1C variant in a later genetic analysis, and the association was replicated in an independent cohort. The sequencing pipeline was judged likely to have produced a cluster of highly shared sequence variants as a technical artifact. Correlated functional status among segregating V segments might reflect linkage disequilibrium, but an unknown experimental factor could not be ruled out. Compared with the roughly 700-donor mean, donors in an Asian-associated ancestry cluster had fewer N-insertions in productive TCRs, according to a later genetic analysis. Only TCR beta chains were sequenced in this cohort, and the absence of alpha or paired-chain data limited detectable features. The authors suggested that the approach could potentially be extended to other disease states and immunological phenotypes. A further reported finding was that TCR beta sequences accurately predicted the HLA-A and HLA-B alleles for most subjects in the first cohort.

Library method: the immunoSEQ multiplex PCR assay. A mixture of 60 forward primers for TCR Vbeta segments and 13 reverse primers for TCR Jbeta segments was used in the multiplex PCR. The CDR3 region of rearranged TCR beta genes was amplified from genomic DNA with a multiplex PCR assay. The amplified TCR beta libraries were sequenced on the Illumina HiSeq System as 87-base-pair reads. Per the authors' processing: A later analysis tallied around 82 million unique TCR beta chains across the approximately 670 repertoires, and approximately 9.9 million of those chains were shared by two or more donors. A nearest-neighbor algorithm error-corrected the raw reads and collapsed the reads into unique sequences, merging closely related sequences to remove PCR and sequencing errors. To assign V, D and J gene segments, CDR3 sequences were aligned to IMGT reference sequences. For a sequence to be retained, a match of at least six nucleotides was required to both a V gene segment and a J gene segment. Rearrangements were classified as productive when the CDR3 lacked stop codons and remained in frame with V and J, and all other rearrangements were classified as non-productive. Following IMGT convention, CDR3 was defined as the stretch from the second conserved V-encoded cysteine to the conserved J-encoded phenylalanine. Sequences without an unambiguous match to a single V gene segment were excluded from the earlier analysis of several hundred of the donors. In an earlier analysis of 500 to 750 of the donors, V segments were called functional above 56.7% productive rearrangements and were called segregating when the between-donor standard deviation exceeded 5%. To diagnose cytomegalovirus status from the catalog of TCR beta chain sequences, a statistical classification framework was built. V and J gene assignment, in a later analysis, came from comparing TCR nucleotide sequences with IMGT/GENE-DB human TR gene sequences. A later analysis assigned CDR3 sequences and most-parsimonious VDJ recombination scenarios with the TCRdist pipeline. In a later analysis, each TCR beta chain was defined by its CDR3 amino acid sequence together with its V-gene family, and reads without a unique V-gene family were excluded. In a later analysis, some 600 highly shared, low-generation-probability nucleotide sequences were removed to address suspected cross-contamination and a sequencing artifact. In a later analysis, a clonal expansion index was calculated for each public chain from normalized within-repertoire ranks of inferred template counts. A later analysis computed generation probabilities with a VDJ recombination model fitted to out-of-frame rearrangements, and checked the results against IGoR. A later analysis scored TCR-TCR, TCR-HLA and TCR-CMV co-occurrence with hypergeometric tests, applying a repertoire-size bias correction to TCR pairs. In a later analysis, false discovery rates were estimated by permuting HLA or CMV assignments 20 times. A later analysis grouped co-occurring TCRs with DBSCAN, adding TCRdist sequence similarity when clustering within HLA-allele-positive subsets. Co-occurrence clustering excluded repertoires with fewer than 30,000 or more than 120,000 public chains, plus five with anomalous nucleotide sharing. Not all clones reach the TCRdb copy of this immuneACCESS table, which keeps in-frame sequences only. Checked studies attribute under half of the gap to unresolved V genes and leave the rest unexplained. Clone size and V and J calls were adopted from that table, with D and trimming inferred from the DNA. A total of some 160,000 clones appear in this sample, around three quarters of them only once. More than 2% of the sample belongs to the ten largest clones.

At the junction V is shortened by 7 bases and J by 9 bases; bases outside the gene matches: 10. The germline V gene gives CDR1 as MNHEY and CDR2 as SVGAGI. The CDR3 spans 15 residues, from the cysteine through the phenylalanine. The CDR3 DNA has 45 bases and is translated from base 1. The cohort consisted of approximately 670 healthy bone marrow donors. At the time of sampling, every cohort member was nominally healthy, though immune exposures that went unrecorded were likely present. The donor tested CMV seropositive, placing the donor among the 289 seropositive members of the cohort. A peripheral blood sample was provided by each donor, and peripheral blood mononuclear cells were used for TCR beta sequencing. The Qiagen DNeasy Blood Extraction Kit was used to extract genomic DNA from the blood cell samples.

The specimen sequenced was PBMCs. The chain employs TRBV6-5 and TRBJ2-1; the central 12 bases match TRBD1. The sequence was collected from a man aged 50-59 years in good health and CMV-seropositive. The DNA is TGTGCCAGCATCCGATCCGGGACAGGGGGCCGTGAGCAGTTCTTC. Translated, it reads CASIRSGTGGREQFF.